This T cell receptor (beta chain) was sequenced in a study of blood T cell repertoires in COVID-19. Libraries were prepared by immunoSEQ multiplex PCR; TCRdb keeps only in-frame clonotypes and omits some of them. The sample holds 350,000 to 450,000 clones; 75% to 90% are singletons and the top ten take about 1.4%. The CDR3 is 13 residues long. Germline CDR1 and CDR2: SGHNT and YENEEA. The junction had 3 bases not matched to a gene; V was cut back by 5 bases and J by 5 bases. The V and J genes are TRBV11-3 and TRBJ2-5; 9 bases align to TRBD1. The sample taken for sequencing was peripheral blood. The TCR originated in a woman in her thirties or forties with COVID-19, enrolled during active disease. CDR3 amino acids: CASSRGQGETQYF. CDR3 DNA: TGTGCCAGCAGCCGCGGACAGGGGGAGACCCAGTACTTC.